One sample yielded the 14 T cell receptor beta chains listed below, sequenced in a study of regulatory and conventional T cells in RAG deficiency. The table came from immunoSEQ multiplex PCR; TCRdb's copy has only in-frame clones and leaves some out. Of fewer than 35,000 clones listed, around 90% are singletons. These same records also appear under a second study, on regulatory T cells. This second study says: Primers: 52 TRBV forward and 13 TRBJ reverse.

The sequenced sample was CD8+ T cells sorted from blood. The receptors originated from a human donor in good health.

Only one count was recorded for this clone. The chain is built from TRBV11-2 and TRBJ1-6; TRBD1 matches 7 bases. CDR1 is SGHAT and CDR2 is FQNNGV in the germline V gene. J was trimmed by 4 bases and V by 1 base; bases with no gene match: 1. This CDR3 region has 15 residues. This chain's CDR3 is CASSLGDSYNSPLHF. CDR3 in DNA: TGTGCCAGCAGCTTAGGGGACAGTTATAATTCACCCCTCCACTTT.

The J gene is TRBJ2-7, the V gene TRBV5-4; D may correspond to TRBD1 or TRBD2 (5 bases each). V was trimmed by 0 bases and J by 2 bases, leaving 15 bases between them. CDR1 and CDR2 (germline): SGHNT, YYREEE (reference sequence). The length of the CDR3 is 16 residues. The CDR3, as DNA: TGTGCCAGCAGCTTGGGGGGGACCCAACAAACCTACGAGCAGTACTTC. It is translated as CASSLGGTQQTYEQYF. Variable domain in full (rest from reference TRBV5-4 and TRBJ2-7): ETGVTQSPTHLIKTRGQQVTLRCSSQSGHNTVSWYQQALGQGPQFIFQYYREEENGRGNFPPRFSGLQFPNYSSELNVNALELDDSALYLCASSLGGTQQTYEQYFGPGTRLTVT.

This sequence joins TRBV9 and TRBJ2-3; the D gene could be TRBD1 or TRBD2 (6 bases each). CDR3 length: 15 residues. Trimming left V 3 bases short and J 0 bases short, with 11 bases between. CDR1 and CDR2 (germline): SGDLS, YYNGEE. The CDR3 loop reads CASSATGASTDTQYF. CDR3 in DNA: TGTGCCAGCAGCGCAACGGGGGCGAGCACAGATACGCAGTATTTT. Using reference TRBV9 and TRBJ2-3 for the parts outside the CDR3, the full variable domain is DSGVTQTPKHLITATGQRVTLRCSPRSGDLSVYWYQQSLDQGLQFLIQYYNGEERAKGNILERFSAQQFPDLHSELNLSSLELGDSALYFCASSATGASTDTQYFGPGTRLTVL.

The chain links TRBV27 to TRBJ2-5; 7 positions match TRBD1. The J call may be in error: the DNA end matches TRBJ2-7 better. Germline V CDR1 and CDR2: MNHEY, SMNVEV (reference sequence). The CDR3 consists of 16 residues. CDR3 in DNA: TGTGCCAGCAACGTTTTAGGGCCCGGGACAGCTTACGAGCAGTACTTC. Protein sequence: CASNVLGPGTAYEQYF.

The chain recombines TRBV28 with TRBJ1-2, with D uncertain. The ends were cut back, 2 bases at V and 1 base at J, with 5 bases in the middle. CDR3 size: 13 residues. Germline V CDR1 and CDR2: MDHEN, SYDVKM. The CDR3 loop is CASSLGLNYGYTF. The CDR3 region has the DNA TGTGCCAGCAGTTTAGGGCTTAACTATGGCTACACCTTC.

The chain recombines TRBV5-6 with TRBJ2-1; maybe TRBD2 (5 bases). The germline CDR1 and CDR2 sequences are SGHDT and YYEEEE. The CDR3 is 14 residues long. Deletions cut 1 base from V and 3 bases from J, with 8 bases between. CDR3 amino acids: CASSLMEDYNEQFF. DNA for the CDR3: TGTGCCAGCAGCTTGATGGAGGACTACAATGAGCAGTTCTTC.

The chain combines TRBV2 with TRBJ2-3, with 11 positions matching TRBD2. This CDR3 has 15 amino acids. V lost 6 bases, J lost 6 bases, and 8 bases stayed unmatched. Per germline, CDR1 SNHLY and CDR2 FYNNEI. CDR3 DNA sequence: TGTGCCAGCAGAGTTAGCGGGAGGGCCATGGATACGCAGTATTTT. It yields the protein CASRVSGRAMDTQYF.

In this sample, this clone turned up a few times. This chain connects TRBV14 to TRBJ1-1, with D perhaps matching TRBD1 (5 bases). The germline V and J ends were trimmed by 1 base and 1 base, with 16 bases remaining between them. Germline CDR1 reads SGHDN; CDR2 reads FVKESK. The CDR3 length is 17 residues. CDR3 sequence reads: CASSQVLSGHSNTEAFF. DNA for the CDR3: TGTGCCAGCAGCCAAGTTTTGAGTGGACACTCGAACACTGAAGCTTTCTTT.

This clone was picked up one time. The rearrangement uses TRBV9 and TRBJ2-7; 7 bases match TRBD2. There are 15 residues in the CDR3. Germline V gives CDR1 SGDLS, CDR2 YYNGEE. The ends lost 6 bases at V and 0 bases at J; junction bases unmatched: 9. The chain's CDR3 is CASTPSGDSSYEQYF. The CDR3 DNA follows: TGTGCCAGCACCCCAAGCGGGGATTCCTCCTACGAGCAGTACTTC.

This chain links TRBV6-1 with TRBJ1-1; 9 bases map to TRBD1. V lost 6 bases to trimming and J lost 4 bases; unmatched junction nucleotides: 9. This CDR3 comprises 15 residues. CDR1 MNHNS and CDR2 SASEGT come from the germline V gene. CDR3 bases: TGTGCCAGCAGATCCGGGACAGGGTGGCCCACTGAAGCTTTCTTT. Amino acid sequence: CASRSGTGWPTEAFF.

The chain uses TRBV6-5 and TRBJ2-7; 7 bases line up with TRBD2. The CDR3 covers 14 residues. V trimming: 6 bases; J trimming: 3 bases; junction bases outside the gene matches: 8. Germline values: CDR1 MNHEY, CDR2 SVGAGI. The CDR3: CASRLWSSGYEQYF. The CDR3 nucleotides read TGTGCCAGCAGGCTTTGGTCTAGCGGCTACGAGCAGTACTTC.

The chain is built from TRBV11-2 and TRBJ2-7, with a tentative D call TRBD1 (6 bases). Germline V gene sequence: CDR1 SGHAT, CDR2 FQNNGV. Trimming cost V 1 base and J 3 bases, with 10 bases left between them. The CDR3 spans 14 residues. As DNA, the CDR3 is TGTGCCAGCAGCTTAGGGGACAAGAACTACGAGCAGTACTTC. It encodes CASSLGDKNYEQYF.

This clone was seen a few times. The chain combines TRBV7-9 with TRBJ1-5; D is uncertain. In germline, CDR1 is SEHNR, CDR2 FQNEAQ (reference sequence). CDR3 length: 14 amino acids. With 5 bases removed from V and 1 base from J, the gap between germline ends came to 9 bases. The CDR3 is CASSVGGSNQPQHF. DNA of the CDR3: TGTGCCAGCAGCGTGGGTGGGAGCAATCAGCCCCAGCATTTT.

The chain is built from TRBV7-8 and TRBJ2-3; TRBD2 is a possible D gene (5 bases). The CDR3 consists of 17 residues. V lost 3 bases and J 2 bases, leaving 18 bases between the germline ends. Germline CDR1 reads SGHVS; CDR2 reads FQNEAQ. The DNA of the CDR3 is TGTGCCAGCAGCTTGAGTACGCTGGGAGAATCCACAGATACGCAGTATTTT. Its translation is CASSLSTLGESTDTQYF. The full variable domain, in which reference TRBV7-8 and TRBJ2-3 provide the parts outside the CDR3, is GAGVSQSPRYKVAKRGQDVALRCDPISGHVSLFWYQQALGQGPEFLTYFQNEAQLDKSGLPSDRFFAERPEGSVSTLKIQRTQQEDSAVYLCASSLSTLGESTDTQYFGPGTRLTVL.